This T cell receptor beta chain is from a study of somatic mutations in cytotoxic T cells in rheumatoid arthritis. Background on the study: Nearly 100% purity was obtained when some V beta antibody-stained T-cell populations were flow-sorted; these included V beta1+ cells sequenced for TCRB. Study conclusions and caveats: Exceedance of 20% of CD8+ cells by the largest CD8+ clone occurred in about an eighth of the roughly 60 patients. CD8+ clonality rose with age in rheumatoid arthritis patients, not healthy controls. The targets (antigens) of the expanded CD8+ clones were not known.

Turning to this clone: The antigen is unknown.

Some clones are missing from TCRdb's copy, which holds only in-frame ones; the method was immunoSEQ multiplex PCR. The sample lists around 20,000 clones, about 81% occurring once. V lost 0 bases and J 7 bases, leaving 7 bases between the germline ends. The germline V gene encodes CDR1 MNHEY and CDR2 SMNVEV (reference sequence). The CDR3 has 13 amino acids. The receptor was isolated from an adult with rheumatoid arthritis. The V call is TRBV27, the J call TRBJ2-1; no firm D call. Sequenced sample: CD8+ T cells sorted from blood. CDR3 nucleotides: TGTGCCAGCAGTTTATCGCTTGGGAATGAGCAGTTCTTC. This sequence encodes CASSLSLGNEQFF.